By frequency in the sample, the clone carrying this TCR beta chain is medium-sized. Its antigen is undetermined. The CDR3 contains 15 residues. Germline V gene data show CDR1 as SGHNT and CDR2 as YENEEA. Unmatched junction bases numbered 8, after V lost 4 bases and J lost 8 bases. These data belong to a study of T cells in localized non-small cell lung cancer. Study-wide findings and caveats: Paired adjacent lung recovered a median approximately 57 of the top 100 tumor clones. Elevated blood T cell density was associated with longer overall survival. It was uninvolved adjacent lung that showed the highest T cell clonality, exceeding tumor. Only one tumor region was sequenced, so heterogeneity remains possible.

The repertoire was sequenced with immunoSEQ multiplex PCR; TCRdb's copy has only in-frame clones and lacks some. The sample lists some 1,500 clones; 24% were seen once. The material sequenced was lung tumor tissue, taken before any cancer treatment. V usage is TRBV11-3 and J usage is TRBJ1-4; 9 positions match TRBD1. The sequence derives from a woman aged 35 to 69 with stage III lung adenocarcinoma. CDR3 amino acids: CASSSLGQGEEKLFF. CDR3 DNA sequence: TGTGCCAGCAGCTCCCTGGGACAGGGAGAAGAAAAACTGTTTTTT.